Listed below are T cell receptor beta chains from one sample, sequenced in a study of T cell repertoires in cytomegalovirus infection. TCRdb used MiXCR to reprocess the reads, holding one entry per CDR3 protein. The sample contains 200,000 to 250,000 distinct CDR3 sequences, roughly 12% of which appear only once. Sequenced input: PBMCs. These TCRs come from a human donor in good health (CMV status not recorded). Some clones in this sample may be carry-over from other donors' samples. CDR3s include the opening cysteine and the closing phenylalanine or tryptophan. A D gene is named only where the DNA matches it firmly. Size values are once, few and many counts, or a class for expanded clones, and some rows have none.

TRBJ1-1 . 14 TRBV5-1 . TGCGCCAGCAGCTCCGTACCGGGCAACACTGAAGCTTTCTTT CASSSVPGNTEAFF
TRBJ1-1 . 12 TRBV7-2 many TGTGCCAGCAGCCCTCCGGGCCCCGAAGCTTTCTTT CASSPPGPEAFF
TRBJ2-2 TRBD2 17 TRBV28 . TGTGCCAGCAGTTTACTAGCGGGAGGAAAAGGCACCGGGGAGCTGTTTTTT CASSLLAGGKGTGELFF
TRBJ2-2 . 13 TRBV19 many TGTGCCAGTACCCTGGGCTTTACCGGGGAGCTGTTTTTT CASTLGFTGELFF
TRBJ1-5 . 15 TRBV6-1 . TGTGCCAGCAGTGAAGCTAAGGGTAGCAATCAGCCCCAGCATTTT CASSEAKGSNQPQHF
TRBJ1-1 . 13 TRBV7-2 many TGTGCCAGCAGCTTAGGGCGACAGTCTGAAGCTTTCTTT CASSLGRQSEAFF
TRBJ2-3 TRBD2 17 TRBV11-3 few TGTGCCAGCAGCTCACGTTGGGAGCGGGAGGGCCAAGATACGCAGTATTTT CASSSRWEREGQDTQYF
TRBJ1-2 . 14 TRBV28 . TGTGCCAGCAGTGGAACAGGGCGAGACTATGGCTACACCTTC CASSGTGRDYGYTF
TRBJ2-3 TRBD2 16 TRBV7-3 many TGTGCCAGCAGCTTACCTGTGGCGGGAGTCACAGATACGCAGTATTTT CASSLPVAGVTDTQYF
TRBJ1-6 . 16 TRBV6-1 many TGTGCCAGCAGGGCAGTCCCGAGCTCCTATAATTCACCCCTCCACTTT CASRAVPSSYNSPLHF
TRBJ1-6 . 16 TRBV12-3/TRBV12-4 few TGTGCCAGCAGTTTAGCGGGACAAACTCATAATTCACCCCTCCACTTT CASSLAGQTHNSPLHF
TRBJ2-5 . 11 TRBV12-3/TRBV12-4 many TGTGCCAGCAGTTTGGGGGGGACCCAGTACTTC CASSLGGTQYF
TRBJ2-7 TRBD1 14 TRBV20-1 few TGCAGTGCTAGATCCGGGACAGGGGGCTACGAGCAGTACTTC CSARSGTGGYEQYF
TRBJ2-3 TRBD2 18 TRBV6-1 few TGTGCCAGCAGTCCCCGGACTAGCGGGGGGGCGCTCACAGATACGCAGTATTTT CASSPRTSGGALTDTQYF
TRBJ2-1 . 15 TRBV20-1 . TGCAGTGTGCCGGGGGCTACCCGCTCCTACAATGAGCAGTTCTTC CSVPGATRSYNEQFF
TRBJ2-7 . 13 TRBV2 . TGTGCCAGCAGTCCCCTGGGTTGGAACGAGCAGTACTTC CASSPLGWNEQYF
TRBJ2-3 . 13 TRBV7-2 few TGTGCCAGCAGCTTTACTGTGACAGATACGCAGTATTTT CASSFTVTDTQYF
TRBJ2-7 . 13 TRBV20-1 . TGCAGTGCTAGACTCCAGGGCGCCTACGAGCAGTACTTC CSARLQGAYEQYF
TRBJ2-3 . 14 TRBV20-1 . TGCAGTCCCCAGAGGGATACCGGGGCAGATACGCAGTATTTT CSPQRDTGADTQYF
TRBJ1-1 TRBD1 13 TRBV29-1 many TGCAGCGCCAGGACAGGGGGGAACACTGAAGCTTTCTTT CSARTGGNTEAFF
TRBJ1-1 . 13 TRBV7-2 many TGTGCCAGCAATAAGGAGGGGAACACTGAAGCTTTCTTT CASNKEGNTEAFF
TRBJ2-3 TRBD2 17 TRBV7-6 many TGTGCCAGCAGCTGGGGACTAGCGGGAGCACGGTCGGATACGCAGTATTTT CASSWGLAGARSDTQYF
TRBJ2-1 TRBD2 19 TRBV19 . TGTGCCAGTAGCTTTCTTGGCGGGAGGACGGAGAGCTCCTACAATGAGCAGTTCTTC CASSFLGGRTESSYNEQFF
TRBJ2-7 . 13 TRBV29-1 few TGCAGCGTGCCGGGACGACGGGGCTACGAGCAGTACTTC CSVPGRRGYEQYF
TRBJ1-4 . 13 TRBV7-2 . TGTGCCCGCCGCCCGGCCTCTAATGTAAAACTGTGTTTT CARRPASNVKLCF
TRBJ1-3 . 15 TRBV19 few TGTGCCAGTACCATATACACCTCCTCTGGAAACACCATATATTTT CASTIYTSSGNTIYF
TRBJ2-5 TRBD2 15 TRBV15 . TGTGCCACCAGCAGAGGCGCCGGGAGGGCAGAGACCCAGTACTTC CATSRGAGRAETQYF
TRBJ2-3 . 19 TRBV6-5 few TGTGCCAGCAGTTACTTACGGGACACCTTAAGTCCTAGCACAGATACGCAGTATTTT CASSYLRDTLSPSTDTQYF
TRBJ2-1 TRBD2 15 TRBV19 many TGTGCCTCCCGGCCTAGCGGGGGGCCCTACAATGAGCAGTTCTTC CASRPSGGPYNEQFF
TRBJ1-6 TRBD1 14 TRBV7-2 many TGTGCCAGCAGCAGGGACAGGGGAAATTCACCCCTCCACTTT CASSRDRGNSPLHF
TRBJ2-1 . 11 TRBV7-2 many TGTGCCAGCAGCTACCGTAATGAGCAGTTCTTC CASSYRNEQFF
TRBJ2-1 . 14 TRBV4-2 . TGTGCCAGCAGCCAAGGAATAGCTCGGGATGAGCAGTTCTTC CASSQGIARDEQFF